These 2 T cell receptor beta chains came from one sample sequenced in a study of glioma-infiltrating T cells. The iRepertoire nested amplicon-rescue multiplex PCR amplified TCR alpha and beta CDR3s from RNA. From the multiplex PCR reads, TCRdb called clonotypes with MiXCR, one entry per CDR3 protein. Here the sample spans about 140,000 distinct CDR3 sequences, roughly two fifths being singletons. Sequenced sample: glioma tissue, nonneoplastic brain tissue, or PBMCs (not recorded which). The source is a human donor with low-grade glioma or glioblastoma, undergoing nonglioma brain surgery, or in good health (not recorded which).

J is TRBJ1-5 and V is TRBV3-1; no reliable D call. This CDR3 comprises 16 residues. The germline V gene encodes CDR1 LGHDT and CDR2 YNNKEL (reference sequence). Trimming shortened V by 1 base and J by 0 bases, and 10 bases separated the two germline ends. The CDR3 DNA reads as TGTGCCAGCAGCCAAGGATCAGGCCGTAGCAATCAGCCCCAGCATTTT. Its protein product is CASSQGSGRSNQPQHF.

This clonotype was seen a handful of times. This chain joins TRBV20-1 and TRBJ1-5; the D is unclear. V gave up 0 bases and J gave up 0 bases, with 12 bases separating them. The germline V gene encodes CDR1 DFQATT and CDR2 SNEGSKA (reference sequence). CDR3 length: 16 residues. CDR3 sequence: CSARDQEGRSNQPQHF. The CDR3 nucleotides are TGCAGTGCTAGAGATCAGGAGGGTCGTAGCAATCAGCCCCAGCATTTT.